Sequencing of this T cell receptor beta chain was carried out in a study of memory CD4+ T cells and cytomegalovirus serostatus. General study results and limits: The CMV-associated TCR signature appears largely within the CD4+ memory repertoire. Each of roughly 65 CMV-associated TCRbeta sequences occurred in one to five individuals. A US-trained random forest predicted CMV serostatus with median AUC around 0.92.

The CDR3 runs to 15 residues. V lost 4 bases and J lost 3, with 17 bases in between. Germline values: CDR1 SGHTS, CDR2 YDEGEE. Only in-frame clones appear in the TCRdb table, and some are missing; sequencing was by immunoSEQ multiplex PCR. The sample contains 50,000 or so clones, approximately 80% of which appear only once. The sort gate was single viable CD3+CD4+CD8-CD45RO+ cells for memory CD4+ T cells. Details on this clone: Its specificity is unknown.

This chain connects TRBV5-8 to TRBJ2-7; D is unclear. The sample comprised memory CD4+ T cells from blood. The clonotype was recovered from an adult in good health and CMV-seropositive. In DNA, the CDR3 is TGTGCCAGCAGCCCTAAGGGCGGCCAACTCTACGAGCAGTACTTC. This gives the protein CASSPKGGQLYEQYF.